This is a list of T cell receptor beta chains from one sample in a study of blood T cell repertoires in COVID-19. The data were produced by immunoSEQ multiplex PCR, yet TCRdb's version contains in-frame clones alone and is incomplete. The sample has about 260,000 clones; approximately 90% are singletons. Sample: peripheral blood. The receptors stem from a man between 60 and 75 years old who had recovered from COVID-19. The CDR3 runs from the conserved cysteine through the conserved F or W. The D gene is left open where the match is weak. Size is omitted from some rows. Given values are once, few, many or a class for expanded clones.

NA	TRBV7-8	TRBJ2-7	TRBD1	CASSLGQGLKEQYF	TGTGCCAGCAGCCTCGGACAGGGCCTAAAGGAGCAGTACTTC
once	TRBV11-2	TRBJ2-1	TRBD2	CASSLTSGGYNEQFF	TGTGCCAGCAGCTTAACTAGCGGGGGATACAATGAGCAGTTCTTC
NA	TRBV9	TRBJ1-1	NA	CASSVVSSTEAFF	TGTGCCAGCAGCGTAGTGAGTTCCACTGAAGCTTTCTTT
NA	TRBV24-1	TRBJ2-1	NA	CATSEGTRREQFF	TGTGCCACCAGTGAGGGTACGAGGAGGGAGCAGTTCTTC
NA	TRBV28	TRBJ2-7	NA	CASRPGTYEQYF	TGTGCCAGCAGGCCAGGGACCTACGAGCAGTACTTC
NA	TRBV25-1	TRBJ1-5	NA	CASSVGGQPQHF	TGTGCCAGCAGTGTAGGGGGTCAGCCCCAGCATTTT
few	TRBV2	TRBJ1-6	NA	CASRSRYNSPLHF	TGTGCCAGCAGGTCGCGTTATAATTCACCCCTCCACTTT
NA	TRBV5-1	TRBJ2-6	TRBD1	CASSTGQGASPGGANVLTF	TGCGCCAGCAGCACGGGACAGGGGGCTTCCCCCGGTGGGGCCAACGTCCTGACTTTC
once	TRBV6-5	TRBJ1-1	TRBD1	CASSGQGALNTEAFF	TGTGCCAGCAGCGGACAGGGGGCGTTGAACACTGAAGCTTTCTTT
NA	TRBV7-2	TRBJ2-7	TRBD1	CASSLDRGSYEQYF	TGTGCCAGCAGCTTAGACAGGGGGTCCTACGAGCAGTACTTC
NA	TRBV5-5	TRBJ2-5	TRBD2	CASLGPAGGEETQYF	TGTGCCAGCCTCGGGCCAGCGGGGGGCGAAGAGACCCAGTACTTC
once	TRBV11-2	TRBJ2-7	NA	CASSLVGYEQYF	TGTGCCAGCAGCTTAGTCGGCTACGAGCAGTACTTC
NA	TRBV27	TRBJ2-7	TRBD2	CASSLNGGGSYEQYF	TGTGCCAGCAGTTTAAATGGGGGAGGGTCCTACGAGCAGTACTTC
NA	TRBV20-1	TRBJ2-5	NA	CSARTGETQYF	TGCAGTGCCCGGACTGGAGAGACCCAGTACTTC
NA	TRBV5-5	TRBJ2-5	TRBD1	CASSLVRTGLGRGETQYF	TGTGCCAGCAGCTTGGTCAGGACAGGCCTCGGAAGAGGAGAGACCCAGTACTTC
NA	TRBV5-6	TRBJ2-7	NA	CASSSGTPHEQYF	TGTGCCAGCAGTTCCGGGACTCCACACGAGCAGTACTTC
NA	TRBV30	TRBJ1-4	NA	CAWSWGGGTNEKLFF	TGTGCCTGGAGTTGGGGGGGAGGGACTAATGAAAAACTGTTTTTT
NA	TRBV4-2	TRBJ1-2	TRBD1	CASSPTRTGSNYGYTF	TGTGCCAGCAGCCCCACCCGGACAGGCAGCAACTATGGCTACACCTTC
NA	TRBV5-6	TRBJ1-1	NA	CASRPGGAAGLVTEAFF	TGTGCCAGCAGGCCCGGGGGGGCGGCGGGGTTGGTGACTGAAGCTTTCTTT
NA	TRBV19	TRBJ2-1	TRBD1	CASSIGTGGNEQFF	TGTGCCAGTAGTATAGGGACAGGGGGCAATGAGCAGTTCTTC
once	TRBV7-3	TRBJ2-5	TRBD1	CASSLRGTGQETQYF	TGTGCCAGCAGCTTACGTGGGACAGGGCAAGAGACCCAGTACTTC
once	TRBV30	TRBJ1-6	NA	CAWSPRGGSSPLHF	TGTGCCTGGAGTCCCAGGGGCGGAAGCTCACCCCTCCACTTT
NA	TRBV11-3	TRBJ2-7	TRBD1	CASSHRGESYEQYF	TGTGCCAGCAGCCACAGGGGCGAGTCCTACGAGCAGTACTTC
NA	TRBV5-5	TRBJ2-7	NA	CASSSTGYGIEQYF	TGTGCCAGCAGCTCAACAGGGTACGGGATCGAGCAGTACTTC
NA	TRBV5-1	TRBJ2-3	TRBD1	CASSWTGATDTQYF	TGCGCCAGCAGTTGGACAGGGGCAACAGATACGCAGTATTTT
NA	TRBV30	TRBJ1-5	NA	CAWSSGSSNQPQHF	TGTGCCTGGAGTTCGGGGTCCAGCAATCAGCCCCAGCATTTT
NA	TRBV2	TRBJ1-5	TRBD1	CASYDRDRGSDSNQPQHF	TGTGCCAGCTATGACCGGGACAGGGGTTCCGATAGCAATCAGCCCCAGCATTTT
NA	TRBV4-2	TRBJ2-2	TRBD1	CASSGHRGQNTGELFF	TGTGCCAGCAGCGGACACAGGGGGCAGAACACCGGGGAGCTGTTTTTT
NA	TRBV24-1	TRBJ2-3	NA	CATSGLDPRDTQYF	TGTGCCACCAGTGGACTCGACCCCCGCGATACGCAGTATTTT
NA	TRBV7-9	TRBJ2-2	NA	CASSLSNTGELFF	TGTGCCAGCAGCCTGAGCAACACCGGGGAGCTGTTTTTT
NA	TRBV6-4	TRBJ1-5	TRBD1	CASSEFGTGSIEPQHF	TGTGCCAGCAGTGAATTTGGGACAGGGAGTATTGAGCCCCAGCATTTT
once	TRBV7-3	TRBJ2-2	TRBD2	CASSSTWASGGFTGELFF	TGTGCCAGCAGCTCCACTTGGGCAAGCGGGGGATTTACCGGGGAGCTGTTTTTT
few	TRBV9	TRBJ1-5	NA	CASSVEGVGQPQHF	TGTGCCAGCAGCGTAGAGGGGGTGGGTCAGCCCCAGCATTTT
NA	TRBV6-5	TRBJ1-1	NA	CASSYLPENTEAFF	TGTGCCAGCAGTTACCTTCCAGAGAACACTGAAGCTTTCTTT
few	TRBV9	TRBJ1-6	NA	CASSVTRDRYNSPLHF	TGTGCCAGCAGCGTAACGAGGGATCGGTATAATTCACCCCTCCACTTT
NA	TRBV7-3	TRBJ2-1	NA	CASSANGIRGVNNEQFF	TGTGCCAGCAGCGCTAACGGGATCAGGGGTGTGAACAATGAGCAGTTCTTC
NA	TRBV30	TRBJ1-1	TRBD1	CAWGGSGQGIGAFF	TGTGCCTGGGGGGGGTCGGGACAGGGTATTGGAGCTTTCTTT
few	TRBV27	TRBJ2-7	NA	CASSPQGGPGEQYF	TGTGCCAGCAGTCCGCAGGGGGGACCTGGTGAGCAGTACTTC
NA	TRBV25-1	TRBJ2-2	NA	CASSEPGGGSLNTGELFF	TGTGCCAGCAGTGAGCCTGGCGGAGGGTCTTTGAACACCGGGGAGCTGTTTTTT
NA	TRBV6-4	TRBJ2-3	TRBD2	CASSVLAGGTDTQYF	TGTGCCAGCAGTGTTCTAGCGGGGGGGACAGATACGCAGTATTTT
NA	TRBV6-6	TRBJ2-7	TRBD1	CASTYRDRGEQYF	TGTGCCAGCACCTACAGGGACAGGGGCGAGCAGTACTTC
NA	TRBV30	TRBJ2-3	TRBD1	CAWSVKGGGIMGTDTQYF	TGTGCCTGGAGTGTCAAAGGGGGCGGAATCATGGGGACAGATACGCAGTATTTT
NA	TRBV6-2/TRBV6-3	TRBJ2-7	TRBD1	CASSDPHGTDYEQYF	TGTGCCAGCAGTGACCCACACGGGACAGACTACGAGCAGTACTTC
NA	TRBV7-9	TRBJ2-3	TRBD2	CASSRSGGKADTQYF	TGTGCCAGCAGCCGTTCGGGGGGGAAGGCAGATACGCAGTATTTT
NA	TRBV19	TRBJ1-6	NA	CASSLSARNNNSPLHF	TGTGCCAGTAGCCTTAGCGCCCGGAATAATAATTCACCCCTCCACTTT
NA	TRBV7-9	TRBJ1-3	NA	CASSNDSRRTIYF	TGTGCCAGCAGCAACGACAGCAGAAGGACCATATATTTT